The rows below give T cell receptor beta chains drawn from one sample of a study of T cells in Graves' hyperthyroidism and ophthalmopathy. TCRdb reanalysed the multiplex PCR reads using MiXCR and keeps one entry per CDR3 protein. The table has about 710,000 distinct CDR3 sequences, about 15% seen once. The source material was blood. These receptors all stem from a man aged 18 to 29 with Graves' hyperthyroidism. Both conserved end residues are part of each CDR3. The D gene is left open where the match is weak. Size tells how often a clone was seen (once, few, many) or the class of an expanded clone, and some rows leave it out.

V	D	J	size	DNA	CDR3
TRBV3-1	TRBD2	TRBJ2-1	many	TGTGCCAGCAGCCAAGAGCTCGGGACTAGCGCCGACAATGAGCAGTTCTTC	CASSQELGTSADNEQFF
TRBV12-3/TRBV12-4	TRBD1	TRBJ1-1	many	TGTGCCAGCAGTTGGACAGGGGCTGAAGCTTTCTTT	CASSWTGAEAFF
TRBV6-1	-	TRBJ2-5	few	TGTGCCAGCAGTCTTACAGGGACAATCCAAGAGACCCAGTACTTC	CASSLTGTIQETQYF
TRBV20-1	TRBD2	TRBJ2-5	once	TGCAGTGCTCTCGGACTAGCGGTCCAAGAGACCCAGTACTTC	CSALGLAVQETQYF
TRBV20-1	-	TRBJ2-3	-	TGCAGTGCTAGACTGCTGCAGGATACGCAGTATTTT	CSARLLQDTQYF
TRBV5-1	-	TRBJ2-7	many	TGCGCCAGCAGCTCGACAGGCCACGAGCAGTACTTC	CASSSTGHEQYF
TRBV9	TRBD1	TRBJ1-3	-	TGTGCCAGCAGCGGGGGGACAGCGATCTCTGGAAACACCATATATTTT	CASSGGTAISGNTIYF
TRBV19	-	TRBJ1-6	-	TGTGCCAGTAGTATCAAGGGGATCGATAATTCACCCCTCCACTTT	CASSIKGIDNSPLHF
TRBV4-3	TRBD1	TRBJ1-5	few	TGCGCCAGCAGCCAAGAAATCAGGGGGGATCAGCCCCAGCATTTT	CASSQEIRGDQPQHF
TRBV4-1	-	TRBJ2-3	-	TGCGCCAGCAGCCAAGATCCCCCGGGAGTCGGCACAGATACGCAGTATTTT	CASSQDPPGVGTDTQYF
TRBV24-1	-	TRBJ2-2	few	TGTGCCACCAGTGACCCCGGGCGGGACCGGGGCACCGGGGAGCTGTTTTTT	CATSDPGRDRGTGELFF